The clone carrying this TCR beta chain came up many times. Its antigen is currently unknown. The record originates from a study of T-cell reconstitution after alpha-beta-depleted transplantation in children. General study findings and limits: At around two months after transplant, the alpha-beta T cells were reportedly derived from several hundred expanded clones that came from non-depleted graft cells. Recipient T cells and thymic progenitors that survived gave rise to the high TCRbeta diversity observed at day 60 in some patients.

V gave up 5 bases and J gave up 0 bases; unmatched junction bases: 4. CDR3 length: 15 amino acids. Germline V gene lookup returns CDR1 SGHRS and CDR2 YFSETQ. Researchers prepared the TCRbeta library using unique molecular identifiers, the study reports. TCRdb reprocessed the PCR reads with MiXCR, giving one entry per CDR3 protein. The repertoire holds hundreds of thousands of distinct CDR3 sequences, with around 15% as singletons. The chain employs TRBV5-1 and TRBJ2-2, with 7 bases that match TRBD1. This sample comprised PBMCs, mostly from graft donor cells, obtained 360 days after TCRalphabeta/CD19-depleted stem cell transplant. The TCR originated in a male patient younger than 18 who had a stem cell transplant for acute lymphoblastic leukemia, so the T cells may come from the graft donor. The CDR3 sequence is CASRGTGANTGELFF. The CDR3 DNA reads as TGCGCCAGCAGGGGAACAGGGGCGAACACCGGGGAGCTGTTTTTT.